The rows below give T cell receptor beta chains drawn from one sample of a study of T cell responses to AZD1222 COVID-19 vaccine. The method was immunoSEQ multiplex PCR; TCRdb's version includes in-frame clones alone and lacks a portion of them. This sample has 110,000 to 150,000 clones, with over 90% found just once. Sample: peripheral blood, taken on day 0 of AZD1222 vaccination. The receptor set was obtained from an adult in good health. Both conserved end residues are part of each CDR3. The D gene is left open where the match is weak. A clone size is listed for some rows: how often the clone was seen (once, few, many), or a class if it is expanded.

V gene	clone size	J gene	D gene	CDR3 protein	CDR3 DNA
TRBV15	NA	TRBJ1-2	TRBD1	CATSRGPFARGQGAGGYTF	TGTGCCACCAGCAGAGGCCCATTTGCCCGTGGACAGGGGGCCGGCGGCTACACCTTC
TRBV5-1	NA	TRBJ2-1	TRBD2	CASGTSGSRNEQFF	TGCGCCAGCGGGACTAGCGGGAGTAGGAATGAGCAGTTCTTC
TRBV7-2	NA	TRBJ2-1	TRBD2	CASSPLSGRAYNEQFF	TGTGCCAGCAGCCCACTGAGCGGGAGGGCCTACAATGAGCAGTTCTTC
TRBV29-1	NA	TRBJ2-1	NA	CSVRLPRGYNEQFF	TGCAGCGTTAGACTCCCCCGGGGCTACAATGAGCAGTTCTTC
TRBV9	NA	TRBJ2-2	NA	CASSPSSDWLTGELFF	TGTGCCAGCAGCCCTTCTTCAGACTGGCTCACCGGGGAGCTGTTTTTT
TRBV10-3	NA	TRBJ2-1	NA	CAIRPADRYNEQFF	TGTGCCATCAGACCCGCCGACAGGTACAATGAGCAGTTCTTC
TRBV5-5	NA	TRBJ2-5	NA	CASSQGDSRETQYF	TGTGCCAGCAGCCAGGGGGACTCCCGAGAGACCCAGTACTTC
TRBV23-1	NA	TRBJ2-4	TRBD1	CASSQVLQGANIQYF	TGCGCCAGCAGTCAAGTATTACAGGGGGCGAACATTCAGTACTTC
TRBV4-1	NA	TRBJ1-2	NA	CASSQPDGSPYGYTF	TGCGCCAGCAGCCAACCTGACGGGAGTCCCTATGGCTACACCTTC
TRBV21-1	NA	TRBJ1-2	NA	CASSKKEEGGYTF	TGTGCCAGCAGCAAAAAAGAAGAAGGCGGCTACACCTTC
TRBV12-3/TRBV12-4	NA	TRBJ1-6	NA	CASSYSLTSPLHF	TGTGCCAGCAGTTACTCGTTGACTTCACCCCTCCACTTT
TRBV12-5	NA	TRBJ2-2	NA	CASGLDAGELFF	TGTGCTAGTGGTTTGGACGCCGGGGAGCTGTTTTTT
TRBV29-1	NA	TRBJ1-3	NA	CSVEGGSGNTIYF	TGCAGCGTTGAAGGAGGGTCAGGAAACACCATATATTTT
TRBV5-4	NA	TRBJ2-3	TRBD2	CASSLAVAGGDTQYF	TGTGCCAGCAGCTTGGCCGTTGCGGGAGGAGATACGCAGTATTTT
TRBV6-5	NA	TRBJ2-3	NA	CASSQGASVTQYF	TGTGCCAGCAGCCAGGGCGCCTCCGTGACGCAGTATTTT
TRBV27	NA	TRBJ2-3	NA	CASSGLQDTDTQYF	TGTGCCAGCAGTGGGTTACAGGACACAGATACGCAGTATTTT
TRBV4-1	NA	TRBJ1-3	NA	CASSQGGDGNTIYF	TGCGCCAGCAGCCAAGGCGGGGATGGAAACACCATATATTTT
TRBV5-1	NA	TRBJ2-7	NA	CASSLGQNYEQYF	TGCGCCAGCAGCTTGGGGCAGAACTACGAGCAGTACTTC
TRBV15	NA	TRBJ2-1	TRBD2	CATSSSGGGSYNEQFF	TGTGCCACCAGCAGTAGTGGGGGGGGCTCCTACAATGAGCAGTTCTTC
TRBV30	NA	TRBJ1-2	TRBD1	CAWSRDRDYGYTF	TGTGCCTGGAGTCGTGACAGGGACTATGGCTACACCTTC
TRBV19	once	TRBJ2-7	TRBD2	CASSIGSSGSEDEQYF	TGTGCCAGTAGTATAGGGAGTAGCGGGAGTGAGGACGAGCAGTACTTC
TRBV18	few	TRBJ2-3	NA	CASSPSTDTQYF	TGTGCCAGCTCACCTAGCACAGATACGCAGTATTTT
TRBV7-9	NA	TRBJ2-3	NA	CASSLGSYTDTQYF	TGTGCCAGCAGCTTAGGTAGTTACACAGATACGCAGTATTTT
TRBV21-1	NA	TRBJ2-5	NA	CASTGWASLEKETQYF	TGTGCCAGCACCGGGTGGGCTAGCCTAGAAAAAGAGACCCAGTACTTC
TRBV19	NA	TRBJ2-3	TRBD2	CASSISGNTDTQYF	TGTGCCAGTAGTATAAGCGGGAACACAGATACGCAGTATTTT
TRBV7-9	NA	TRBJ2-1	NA	CASLSGSYNEQFF	TGTGCCAGCCTTAGCGGATCCTACAATGAGCAGTTCTTC
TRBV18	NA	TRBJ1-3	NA	CASSPQGRYSGNTIYF	TGTGCCAGCTCACCCCAGGGACGGTACTCTGGAAACACCATATATTTT